This T cell receptor (beta chain) was sequenced during a study of T cells after yellow fever vaccination. On the study more broadly: SMART-Seq v4 Ultra Low Input prepared libraries from low-cell fractions. Study-level points and caveats: Researchers noted that a small share of clonotypes showed up in both CD4 and CD8 compartments. Peak timing came faster in the weaker secondary response, day 5 versus 15.

The CDR3 covers 14 residues. The germline V gene encodes CDR1 SGHRS and CDR2 YFSETQ. Trimming removed 2 bases from V and 6 bases from J; junction bases left unmatched: 5. TCR cDNA, made by 5'RACE template switching, carried an added universal primer site and UMIs. MiXCR, applied by TCRdb to the 5' RACE reads, yields one record per CDR3 protein. Of 250,000 to 350,000 distinct CDR3 sequences listed, approximately 4.3% are singletons. This clonotype was seen repeatedly, ten times or more. Its antigen remains unidentified. The source was PBMCs, collected 15 days after the yellow fever booster vaccination. The chain combines TRBV5-1 with TRBJ2-4; TRBD2 aligns across 7 bases. The receptor comes from a man aged 18 to 29 who received the YFV17D yellow fever vaccine. CDR3 loop: CASSFFGGGNIQYF. The CDR3, as DNA: TGCGCCAGCAGCTTTTTTGGCGGGGGAAACATTCAGTACTTC.